The T cell receptor (beta chain) under discussion was sequenced for a study of cytomegalovirus exposure and HLA in healthy donors. All donors participated as healthy donors of bone marrow. Germline CDR1 is MNHEY and CDR2 is SVGAGI. The length of the CDR3 is 12 residues. V lost 5 bases and J lost 12, with 13 bases in between. The PCR was carried out with 60 Vbeta primers and 13 Jbeta primers. Profiling relied on immunoSEQ multiplex PCR, and the TCRdb table lists in-frame clones only, not all of them. The table lists some 100,000 clones, 60% to 85% of them singletons. Sequencing input: PBMCs. This chain connects TRBV6-5 to TRBJ1-4; unclear D gene. This receptor was obtained from a female donor in good health and CMV-seronegative. In DNA, the CDR3 is TGTGCCAGCAGTGAAGGGAGTCGTCAACTGTTTTTT. Translating it yields CASSEGSRQLFF.